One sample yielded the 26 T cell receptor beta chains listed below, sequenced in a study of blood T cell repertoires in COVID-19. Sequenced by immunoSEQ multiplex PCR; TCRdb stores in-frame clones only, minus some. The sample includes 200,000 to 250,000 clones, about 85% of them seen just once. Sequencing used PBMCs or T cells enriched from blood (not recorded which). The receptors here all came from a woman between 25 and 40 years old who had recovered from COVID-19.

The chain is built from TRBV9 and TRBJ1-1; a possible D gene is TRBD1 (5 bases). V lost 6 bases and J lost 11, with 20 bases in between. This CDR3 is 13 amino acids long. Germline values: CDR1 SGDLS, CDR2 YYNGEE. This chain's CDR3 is CASTSIPPGGAFF. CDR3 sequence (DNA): TGTGCCAGCACCTCAATACCCCCCGGGGGTGCTTTCTTT.

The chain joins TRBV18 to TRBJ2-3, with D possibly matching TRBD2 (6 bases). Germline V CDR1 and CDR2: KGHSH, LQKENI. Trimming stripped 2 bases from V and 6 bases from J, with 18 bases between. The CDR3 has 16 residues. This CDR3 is CASSPGSGPEGDTQYF. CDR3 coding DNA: TGTGCCAGCTCACCAGGTTCAGGACCGGAGGGGGATACGCAGTATTTT.

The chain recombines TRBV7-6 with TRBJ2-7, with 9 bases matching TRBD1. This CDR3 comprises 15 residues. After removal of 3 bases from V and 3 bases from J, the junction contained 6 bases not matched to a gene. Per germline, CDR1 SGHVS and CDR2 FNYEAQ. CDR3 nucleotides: TGTGCCAGCAGCTTGTGGACAGGGGACCGCTACGAGCAGTACTTC. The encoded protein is CASSLWTGDRYEQYF. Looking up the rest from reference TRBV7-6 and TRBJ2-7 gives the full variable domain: GAGVSQSPRYKVTKRGQDVALRCDPISGHVSLYWYRQALGQGPEFLTYFNYEAQQDKSGLPNDRFSAERPEGSISTLTIQRTEQRDSAMYRCASSLWTGDRYEQYFGPGTRLTVT.

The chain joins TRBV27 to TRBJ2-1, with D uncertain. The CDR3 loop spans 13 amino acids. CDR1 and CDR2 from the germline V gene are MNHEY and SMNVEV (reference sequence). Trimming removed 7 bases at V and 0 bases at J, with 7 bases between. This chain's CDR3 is CASMSISYNEQFF. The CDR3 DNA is TGTGCCAGCATGTCAATCTCCTACAATGAGCAGTTCTTC.

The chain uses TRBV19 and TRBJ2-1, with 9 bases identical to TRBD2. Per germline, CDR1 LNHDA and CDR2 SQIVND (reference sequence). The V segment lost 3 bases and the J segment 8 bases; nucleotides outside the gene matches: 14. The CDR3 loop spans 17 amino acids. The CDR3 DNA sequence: TGTGCCAGTAGTATTCGAGGTCTCGCGGGGGGGAGGGATGAGCAGTTCTTC. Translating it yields CASSIRGLAGGRDEQFF.

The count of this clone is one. The CDR3 region is CASTQGQGATYEQYF. CDR3 DNA: TGTGCCAGCACCCAGGGACAGGGGGCTACTTACGAGCAGTACTTC. V and J are TRBV6-5 and TRBJ2-7, with 12 bases identical to TRBD1. The CDR3 length is 15 residues. Germline CDR1 reads MNHEY; CDR2 reads SVGAGI. With V trimmed by 7 bases and J by 4 bases, 8 bases remained unmatched.

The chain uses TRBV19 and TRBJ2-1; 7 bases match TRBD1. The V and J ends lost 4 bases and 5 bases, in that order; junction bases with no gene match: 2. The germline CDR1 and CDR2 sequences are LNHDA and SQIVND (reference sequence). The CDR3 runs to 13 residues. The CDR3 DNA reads TGTGCCAGTAGTAAGGGACAGAACAATGAGCAGTTCTTC. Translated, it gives CASSKGQNNEQFF.

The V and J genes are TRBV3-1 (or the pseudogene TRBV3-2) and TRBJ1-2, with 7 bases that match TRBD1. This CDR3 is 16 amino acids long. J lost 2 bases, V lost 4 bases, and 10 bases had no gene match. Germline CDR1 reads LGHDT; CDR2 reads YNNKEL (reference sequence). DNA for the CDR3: TGTGCCAGCAGCCGAGGACAGGTGAAAATAAACTATGGCTACACCTTC. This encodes CASSRGQVKINYGYTF.

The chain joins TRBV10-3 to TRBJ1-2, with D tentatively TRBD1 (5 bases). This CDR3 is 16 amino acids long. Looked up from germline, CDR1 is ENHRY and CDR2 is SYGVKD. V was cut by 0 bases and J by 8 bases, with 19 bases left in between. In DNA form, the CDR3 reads TGTGCCATCAGTGAGTCTTCGTTTGGTTCAGGGAACGGCTACACCTTC. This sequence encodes CAISESSFGSGNGYTF.

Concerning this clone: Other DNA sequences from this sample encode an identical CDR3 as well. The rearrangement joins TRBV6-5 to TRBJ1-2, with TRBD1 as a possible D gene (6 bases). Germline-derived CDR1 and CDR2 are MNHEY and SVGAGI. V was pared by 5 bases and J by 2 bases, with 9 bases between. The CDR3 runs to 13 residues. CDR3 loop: CASSPGTNYGYTF. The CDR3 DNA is TGTGCCAGCAGTCCCGGGACAAACTATGGCTACACCTTC.

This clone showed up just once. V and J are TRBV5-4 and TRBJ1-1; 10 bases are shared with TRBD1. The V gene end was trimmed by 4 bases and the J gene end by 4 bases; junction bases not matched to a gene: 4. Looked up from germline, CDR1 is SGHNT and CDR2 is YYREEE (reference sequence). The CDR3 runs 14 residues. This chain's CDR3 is CASSRTGGRTEAFF. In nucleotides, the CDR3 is TGTGCCAGCAGCCGGACAGGGGGTCGCACTGAAGCTTTCTTT.

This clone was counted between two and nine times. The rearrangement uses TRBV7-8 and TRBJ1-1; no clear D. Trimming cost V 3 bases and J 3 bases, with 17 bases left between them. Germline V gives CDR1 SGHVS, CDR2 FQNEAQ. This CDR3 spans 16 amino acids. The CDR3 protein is CASSFGYWSSDTEAFF. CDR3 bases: TGTGCCAGCAGCTTCGGGTACTGGTCGTCAGACACTGAAGCTTTCTTT. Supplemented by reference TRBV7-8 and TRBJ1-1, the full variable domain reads GAGVSQSPRYKVAKRGQDVALRCDPISGHVSLFWYQQALGQGPEFLTYFQNEAQLDKSGLPSDRFFAERPEGSVSTLKIQRTQQEDSAVYLCASSFGYWSSDTEAFFGQGTRLTVV.

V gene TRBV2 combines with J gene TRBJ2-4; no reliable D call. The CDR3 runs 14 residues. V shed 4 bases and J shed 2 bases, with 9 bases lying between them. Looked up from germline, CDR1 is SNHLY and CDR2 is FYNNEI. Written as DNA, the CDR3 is TGTGCCAGCAGTGGTTTAGACTCCAAAAACATTCAGTACTTC. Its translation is CASSGLDSKNIQYF.

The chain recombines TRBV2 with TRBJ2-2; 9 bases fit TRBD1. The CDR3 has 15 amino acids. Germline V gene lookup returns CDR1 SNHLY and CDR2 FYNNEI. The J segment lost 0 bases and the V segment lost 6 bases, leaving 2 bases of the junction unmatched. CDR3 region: CASRGQGSNTGELFF. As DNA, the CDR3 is TGTGCCAGCAGGGGACAGGGATCGAACACCGGGGAGCTGTTTTTT.

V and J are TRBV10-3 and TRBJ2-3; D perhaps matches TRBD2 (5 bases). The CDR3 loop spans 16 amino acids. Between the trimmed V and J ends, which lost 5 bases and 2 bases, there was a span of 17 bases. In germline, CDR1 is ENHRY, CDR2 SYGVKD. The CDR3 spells CAISTGRARDTDTQYF. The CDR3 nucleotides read TGTGCCATCAGTACCGGACGGGCGAGGGACACAGATACGCAGTATTTT.

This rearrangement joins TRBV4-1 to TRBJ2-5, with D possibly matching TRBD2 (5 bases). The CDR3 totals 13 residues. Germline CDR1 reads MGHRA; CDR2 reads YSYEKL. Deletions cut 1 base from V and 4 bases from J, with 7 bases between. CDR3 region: CASSQVLAETQYF. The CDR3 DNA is TGCGCCAGCAGCCAAGTCCTAGCAGAGACCCAGTACTTC.

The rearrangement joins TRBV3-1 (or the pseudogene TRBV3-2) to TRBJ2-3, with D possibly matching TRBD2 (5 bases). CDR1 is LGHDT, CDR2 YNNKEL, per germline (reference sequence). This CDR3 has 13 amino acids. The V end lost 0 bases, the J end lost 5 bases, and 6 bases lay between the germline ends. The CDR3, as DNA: TGTGCCAGCAGCCAAGATCGGGAAGATACGCAGTATTTT. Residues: CASSQDREDTQYF.

This CDR3 reads CASSLKHSYEQYF. CDR3 coding DNA: TGTGCCAGCAGCTTGAAGCACTCCTACGAGCAGTACTTC. The chain employs TRBV5-4 and TRBJ2-7; D is unresolved. With 1 base removed from V and 0 bases from J, the gap between germline ends came to 5 bases. The germline V gene has CDR1 SGHNT and CDR2 YYREEE (reference sequence). The CDR3 contains 13 residues.

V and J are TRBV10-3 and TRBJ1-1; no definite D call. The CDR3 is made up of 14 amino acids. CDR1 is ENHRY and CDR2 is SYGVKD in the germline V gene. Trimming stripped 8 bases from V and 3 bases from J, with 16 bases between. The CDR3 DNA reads TGTGCCATCGCTCTTGAGGGTTCTTACACTGAAGCTTTCTTT. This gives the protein CAIALEGSYTEAFF.

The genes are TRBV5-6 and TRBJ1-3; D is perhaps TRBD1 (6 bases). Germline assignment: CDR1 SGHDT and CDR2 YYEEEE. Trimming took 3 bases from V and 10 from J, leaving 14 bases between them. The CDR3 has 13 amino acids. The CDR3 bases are TGTGCCAGCAGCTCCCTACAGGGAATTACCATATATTTT. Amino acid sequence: CASSSLQGITIYF.

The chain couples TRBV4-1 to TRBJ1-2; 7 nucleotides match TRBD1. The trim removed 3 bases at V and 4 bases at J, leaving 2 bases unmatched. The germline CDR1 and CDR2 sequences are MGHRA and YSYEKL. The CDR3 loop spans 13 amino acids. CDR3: CASSQTGSYGYTF. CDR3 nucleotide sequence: TGCGCCAGCAGCCAGACAGGGTCCTATGGCTACACCTTC.

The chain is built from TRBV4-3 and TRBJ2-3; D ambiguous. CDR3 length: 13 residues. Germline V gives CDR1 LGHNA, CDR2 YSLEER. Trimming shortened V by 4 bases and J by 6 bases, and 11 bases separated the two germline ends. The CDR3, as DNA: TGCGCCAGCAGCCCGCTCAAACGGGATACGCAGTATTTT. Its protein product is CASSPLKRDTQYF.

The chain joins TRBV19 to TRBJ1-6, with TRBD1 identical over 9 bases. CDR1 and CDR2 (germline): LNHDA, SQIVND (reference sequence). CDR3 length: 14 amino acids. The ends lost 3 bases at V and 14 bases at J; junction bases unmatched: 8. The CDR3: CASSIGQGKSSLHF. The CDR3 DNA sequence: TGTGCCAGTAGTATTGGACAGGGGAAGTCGTCCCTCCACTTT.

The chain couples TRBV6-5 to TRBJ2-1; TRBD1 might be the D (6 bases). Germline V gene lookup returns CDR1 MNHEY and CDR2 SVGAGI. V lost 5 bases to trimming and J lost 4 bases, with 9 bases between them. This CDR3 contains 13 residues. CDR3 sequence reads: CASSLQGYNEQFF. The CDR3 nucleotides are TGTGCCAGCAGTCTACAGGGATACAATGAGCAGTTCTTC.

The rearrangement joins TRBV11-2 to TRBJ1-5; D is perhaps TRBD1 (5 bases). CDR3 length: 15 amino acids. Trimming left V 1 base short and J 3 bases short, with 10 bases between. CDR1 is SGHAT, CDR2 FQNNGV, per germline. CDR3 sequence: CASSLGQGNNQPQHF. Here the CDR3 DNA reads TGTGCCAGCAGCTTAGGGCAGGGAAACAATCAGCCCCAGCATTTT. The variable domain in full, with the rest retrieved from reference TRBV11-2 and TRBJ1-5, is EAGVAQSPRYKIIEKRQSVAFWCNPISGHATLYWYQQILGQGPKLLIQFQNNGVVDDSQLPKDRFSAERLKGVDSTLKIQPAKLEDSAVYLCASSLGQGNNQPQHFGDGTRLSIL.

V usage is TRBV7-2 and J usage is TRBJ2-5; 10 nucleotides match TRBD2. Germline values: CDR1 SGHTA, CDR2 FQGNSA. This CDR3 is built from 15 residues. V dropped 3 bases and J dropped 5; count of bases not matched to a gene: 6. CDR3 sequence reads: CASSFRLAGAETQYF. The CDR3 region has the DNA TGTGCCAGCAGCTTTCGCCTAGCGGGGGCGGAGACCCAGTACTTC.